Below, 10 T cell receptor beta chains from the same sample are listed, as sequenced in a study of shared clonotypes between healthy human individuals (dated by TCRdb to 2018 to 2020). The library was made by the immunoSEQ multiplex PCR assay. Sourced from immuneACCESS, this table was stored by TCRdb with only in-frame sequences that have V and J called. A share of the clones is absent; for the studies checked, an unresolved V gene accounts for under half, and the remainder has no known explanation. For this sample the table gives hundreds of thousands of clones, of which roughly 95% were detected only once. The ten largest make up about 0.11% of the sample. For the CD8 naive samples, CD45RO-negative cells were positively selected for CCR7, yielding a CD45RA+CCR7+ population from which TemRA cells were excluded. The sample was naive CD8+ T cells sorted from blood. Explained via the paper, the cell subset or site label denotes: CD45RA+CCR7+. The source of these receptors is a woman aged 30 to 39 in good health.

The V and J genes are TRBV29-1 and TRBJ2-3, with 7 bases matching TRBD2. V trimming: 6 bases; J trimming: 0 bases; junction bases outside the gene matches: 21. CDR1 and CDR2 from the germline V gene are SQVTM and ANQGSEA. This CDR3 contains 19 residues. CDR3 coding DNA: TGCAGCGTCCAGGGATCAGTTAGAATCCTTAGCGGGAGCACAGATACGCAGTATTTT. It yields the protein CSVQGSVRILSGSTDTQYF.

This sequence joins TRBV13 and TRBJ1-2; 7 positions agree with TRBD1. V shed 5 bases and J 0 bases; nucleotides not matched to a gene: 3. Germline-derived CDR1 and CDR2 are PRHDT and FYEKMQ (reference sequence). The CDR3 runs to 14 residues. The chain's CDR3 is CASSQGQTNYGYTF. In DNA form, the CDR3 reads TGTGCCAGCAGCCAGGGACAGACTAACTATGGCTACACCTTC.

The genes are TRBV5-6 and TRBJ2-1; 12 positions match TRBD2. Per germline, CDR1 SGHDT and CDR2 YYEEEE. With 0 bases clipped from V and 10 bases from J, the junction kept 8 bases outside the gene matches. CDR3 size: 16 residues. The DNA for the CDR3 is TGTGCCAGCAGCTTGGCGACTAGCGGGAGTAGGGCCGAGCAGTTCTTC. Translated: CASSLATSGSRAEQFF.

This chain joins TRBV28 and TRBJ2-7, with no clear D. The CDR3 runs 15 residues. Germline V gene lookup returns CDR1 MDHEN and CDR2 SYDVKM. The ends were cut back, 7 bases at V and 0 bases at J, with 16 bases in the middle. The CDR3 DNA reads TGTGCCAGCAAAATTACCCTCGGAGTCTCCTACGAGCAGTACTTC. Translation gives CASKITLGVSYEQYF.

CDR3 loop: CASSLVSQGMDEQYF. CDR3 sequence (DNA): TGCGCCAGCAGCTTGGTTTCACAGGGTATGGACGAGCAGTACTTC. V gene TRBV5-1 combines with J gene TRBJ2-7; maybe TRBD1 (6 bases). V lost 0 bases and J lost 5, with 15 bases in between. This CDR3 comprises 15 residues. Germline CDR1 reads SGHRS; CDR2 reads YFSETQ. The whole variable domain, remainder taken from reference TRBV5-1 and TRBJ2-7, is KAGVTQTPRYLIKTRGQQVTLSCSPISGHRSVSWYQQTPGQGLQFLFEYFSETQRNKGNFPGRFSGRQFSNSRSEMNVSTLELGDSALYLCASSLVSQGMDEQYFGPGTRLTVT.

V usage is TRBV19 and J usage is TRBJ2-7, with 11 bases that match TRBD1. J gave up 6 bases and V 2 bases, and 6 bases lay outside the gene matches. The CDR3 is 15 residues long. Germline CDR1 reads LNHDA; CDR2 reads SQIVND (reference sequence). Here the CDR3 DNA reads TGTGCCAGTAGTATATATGGGACAGGGGGTGCCGAGCAGTACTTC. Protein sequence: CASSIYGTGGAEQYF.

The V call is TRBV27, the J call TRBJ1-4, with D unclear. This CDR3 spans 13 amino acids. In germline, CDR1 is MNHEY, CDR2 SMNVEV (reference sequence). Trimming took 3 bases from V and 8 from J, leaving 10 bases between them. Here the CDR3 DNA reads TGTGCCAGCAGTTTCCCCGGAGGCGAAAAACTGTTTTTT. It encodes CASSFPGGEKLFF.

The chain joins TRBV29-1 to TRBJ2-7, with 11 bases aligning to TRBD2. In germline, CDR1 is SQVTM, CDR2 ANQGSEA. The CDR3 is 15 amino acids. V lost 0 bases, J lost 4 bases, and 5 bases stayed unmatched. CDR3 in amino acids: CSVEEPTSGTYEQYF. In DNA form, the CDR3 reads TGCAGCGTTGAAGAGCCGACTAGCGGGACTTACGAGCAGTACTTC.

This CDR3 reads CASSLGQPSYNEQFF. The CDR3, as DNA: TGTGCCAGCAGCTTAGGCCAGCCCTCCTACAATGAGCAGTTCTTC. The chain has TRBV5-8 and TRBJ2-1; D unresolved. From germline, CDR1 is SGHTS and CDR2 YDEGEE. The CDR3 length is 15 residues. V was cut by 2 bases and J by 0 bases, with 9 bases left in between.

The DNA for the CDR3 is TGTGCCAGTACCCTAGCGGGAGTTGGCGGGGAGCTGTTTTTT. Translating it yields CASTLAGVGGELFF. The chain employs TRBV19 and TRBJ2-2, with 10 positions matching TRBD2. Germline V gives CDR1 LNHDA, CDR2 SQIVND (reference sequence). V gave up 7 bases and J gave up 7 bases; unmatched junction bases: 6. The CDR3 is made up of 14 amino acids.